These 27 T cell receptor beta chains came from one sample sequenced in a study of T cells in Graves' hyperthyroidism and ophthalmopathy. What was amplified from RNA transcripts were TCR beta CDR3 regions. TCR CDR3 underwent first-round RT-PCR with the HTBI primer set. TCRdb used MiXCR to reprocess the multiplex PCR reads, holding one entry per CDR3 protein. This table has roughly 720,000 distinct CDR3 sequences, roughly a sixth appearing once. The sample taken for sequencing was blood. The receptor source for this set is a man in his forties or fifties with Graves' hyperthyroidism.

This clonotype has at least ten counts. The chain is built from TRBV20-1 and TRBJ2-1, with TRBD1 matching 11 bases. Germline assignment: CDR1 DFQATT and CDR2 SNEGSKA (reference sequence). The CDR3 loop spans 16 amino acids. The V segment lost 6 bases and the J segment 5 bases; nucleotides outside the gene matches: 12. In nucleotides, the CDR3 is TGCAGTGCAGTACCCGGGGACAGGGGGTATGACAATGAGCAGTTCTTC. Its translation: CSAVPGDRGYDNEQFF.

The chain couples TRBV14 to TRBJ2-1; 8 nucleotides line up with TRBD2. J was trimmed by 5 bases and V by 0 bases; bases with no gene match: 12. The germline V gene has CDR1 SGHDN and CDR2 FVKESK. The CDR3 loop spans 18 amino acids. DNA for the CDR3: TGTGCCAGCAGCCAAGATTTCACTAGCGGATGGCTTCACAATGAGCAGTTCTTC. It yields the protein CASSQDFTSGWLHNEQFF.

This clonotype turned up a few times. The chain joins TRBV4-2 to TRBJ1-3; maybe TRBD1 (5 bases). Germline CDR1 and CDR2: LGHNA and YNFKEQ. Trimming removed 4 bases from V and 8 bases from J, with 15 bases in between. The CDR3 spans 14 residues. The CDR3: CASSRRGREDTIYF. In nucleotides, the CDR3 is TGTGCCAGCAGCCGAAGAGGCAGGGAAGACACCATATATTTT.

This clonotype was seen ten or more times. V gene TRBV29-1 combines with J gene TRBJ2-7, with a weak D call TRBD1 (5 bases). The germline CDR1 and CDR2 sequences are SQVTM and ANQGSEA. The CDR3 is 12 residues long. V lost 3 bases and J 2 bases, leaving 8 bases between the germline ends. This CDR3 reads CSVEADTYEQYF. The CDR3 DNA reads TGCAGCGTTGAGGCGGACACCTACGAGCAGTACTTC.

The chain employs TRBV6-1 and TRBJ1-2; D perhaps matches TRBD1 (5 bases). The CDR3 contains 16 residues. In germline, CDR1 is MNHNS, CDR2 SASEGT. V was clipped by 0 bases and J by 4 bases, with 15 bases between them. The CDR3: CASSEAGGGTGYGYTF. For the CDR3, the DNA is TGTGCCAGCAGTGAAGCAGGTGGCGGGACGGGCTATGGCTACACCTTC.

This clonotype was recorded many times. The CDR3 loop reads CASSYDRDSTDTQYF. CDR3 sequence (DNA): TGTGCCAGCAGTTACGACAGGGATAGCACAGATACGCAGTATTTT. V gene TRBV6-5 combines with J gene TRBJ2-3, with 7 nucleotides matching TRBD1. The germline CDR1 and CDR2 sequences are MNHEY and SVGAGI. V lost 2 bases, J lost 0 bases, and 2 bases stayed unmatched. The CDR3 totals 15 residues.

This clonotype was counted only a few times. V is TRBV30 and J is TRBJ2-3, with 7 bases matching TRBD2. This CDR3 has 15 residues. After removal of 5 bases from V and 0 bases from J, the junction contained 8 bases not matched to a gene. Germline CDR1 and CDR2: GTSNPN and SVGIG (reference sequence). As DNA, the CDR3 is TGTGCCTGGGCCCCTGGGGGGGGGAGCACAGATACGCAGTATTTT. Translated: CAWAPGGGSTDTQYF.

The gene calls are TRBV9 and TRBJ2-1; D gene uncertain. The CDR3 consists of 15 residues. Germline V CDR1 and CDR2: SGDLS, YYNGEE. Trimming cost V 0 bases and J 5 bases, with 12 bases left between them. The CDR3 region has the DNA TGTGCCAGCAGCGTAGGAGTGGGGTTCGACAATGAGCAGTTCTTC. Protein: CASSVGVGFDNEQFF.

This clonotype showed up just once. The chain couples TRBV12-3 or TRBV12-4 to TRBJ2-2; 10 positions match TRBD2. J lost 4 bases, V lost 7 bases, and 12 bases had no gene match. The CDR3 sequence is 17 residues long. CDR3 nucleotides: TGTGCCAGCAAGCATTCCCTAGCGGGAGCGGTCACCGGGGAGCTGTTTTTT. Protein sequence: CASKHSLAGAVTGELFF.

The chain uses TRBV6-1 and TRBJ2-5; no firm D call. From germline, CDR1 is MNHNS and CDR2 SASEGT. This CDR3 has 13 residues. V gave up 3 bases and J gave up 5 bases, with 10 bases separating them. The CDR3 nucleotides read TGTGCCAGCAGTGATTTTGAGGTTGAGACCCAGTACTTC. Residues: CASSDFEVETQYF.

The genes are TRBV27 and TRBJ1-2, with unresolved D. Germline V gene data show CDR1 as MNHEY and CDR2 as SMNVEV (reference sequence). The germline V and J ends were trimmed by 5 bases and 2 bases, with 9 bases remaining between them. The CDR3 is 13 amino acids. The CDR3 reads CASSGNGNYGYTF. DNA of the CDR3: TGTGCCAGCAGTGGTAACGGGAACTATGGCTACACCTTC.

This clonotype came up many times. The J gene is TRBJ2-7, the V gene TRBV27; 9 bases are a match to TRBD1. This CDR3 contains 15 residues. The V and J ends lost 3 bases and 7 bases, in that order; junction bases with no gene match: 10. Germline CDR1 reads MNHEY; CDR2 reads SMNVEV (reference sequence). The CDR3 is CASSFVGTGTWEQYF. In nucleotides, the CDR3 is TGTGCCAGCAGTTTTGTTGGGACAGGGACATGGGAGCAGTACTTC.

Concerning this clonotype: A much larger clone differs from this one at a single base, so this may be a read error. This sequence joins TRBV20-1 and TRBJ2-1; no firm D call. The CDR3 is made up of 13 amino acids. From germline, CDR1 is DFQATT and CDR2 SNEGSKA (reference sequence). This chain's CDR3 is CSALLPSYNEQLF. The CDR3 region has the DNA TGCAGTGCCTTATTGCCCTCCTACAATGAGCAGCTCTTC.

The genes are TRBV6-4 and TRBJ1-5, with a tentative D call TRBD1 (6 bases). Trimming pared 6 bases from V and 1 base from J, leaving 10 bases between. From germline, CDR1 is MRHNA and CDR2 SNTAGT. This CDR3 is built from 14 residues. The CDR3 DNA follows: TGTGCCAGCAGACAGCAGGGGAGCAATCAGCCCCAGCATTTT. Translating gives CASRQQGSNQPQHF.

This clonotype was counted at least ten times. The chain recombines TRBV30 with TRBJ1-6; 7 bases are shared with TRBD1. V trimming: 0 bases; J trimming: 6 bases; junction bases outside the gene matches: 5. Germline V lookup: CDR1 GTSNPN, CDR2 SVGIG (reference sequence). This CDR3 region has 15 residues. The CDR3 sequence is CAWSVLGTANSPLHF. DNA for the CDR3: TGTGCCTGGAGTGTTTTGGGGACAGCTAATTCACCCCTCCACTTT. Supplemented by reference TRBV30 and TRBJ1-6, the full variable domain reads SQTIHQWPATLVQPVGSPLSLECTVEGTSNPNLYWYRQAAGRGLQLLFYSVGIGQISSEVPQNLSASRPQDRQFILSSKKLLLSDSGFYLCAWSVLGTANSPLHFGNGTRLTVT.

In its sample, this clonotype was seen many times. The V call is TRBV24-1, the J call TRBJ2-2; TRBD1 is a possible D gene (6 bases). The CDR3 is 16 amino acids. Germline V CDR1 and CDR2: KGHDR, SFDVKD. V was shortened by 4 bases and J by 5 bases, with 16 bases between the two germline ends. Written as DNA, the CDR3 is TGTGCCACCAGTGACACTACAGGGACCGGGACCGGGGAGCTGTTTTTT. This codes for CATSDTTGTGTGELFF.

V is TRBV11-1 and J is TRBJ2-3, with 8 bases matching TRBD2. The length of the CDR3 is 15 residues. Looked up from germline, CDR1 is SGHAT and CDR2 is FQDESV (reference sequence). Trimming took 6 bases from V and 4 from J; bases not matched to a gene: 9. CDR3 nucleotides: TGTGCCAGCAGTGAAGTAGGCGGGGGGTCAGATACGCAGTATTTT. This gives the protein CASSEVGGGSDTQYF.

This chain connects TRBV19 to TRBJ2-1, with 8 nucleotides matching TRBD2. V gave up 5 bases and J gave up 8 bases; unmatched junction bases: 8. CDR1 and CDR2 from the germline V gene are LNHDA and SQIVND (reference sequence). The CDR3 totals 14 residues. The CDR3 loop is CASSLAGGPHEQFF. CDR3 coding DNA: TGTGCCAGTAGTCTGGCGGGAGGCCCCCATGAGCAGTTCTTC.

The sample holds many counts of this clonotype. V is TRBV2 and J is TRBJ1-1, with 9 bases lining up with TRBD1. This CDR3 is built from 15 residues. Looked up from germline, CDR1 is SNHLY and CDR2 is FYNNEI. Trimming took 5 bases from V and 2 from J; bases not matched to a gene: 6. Here the CDR3 reads CASSPQGAGNTEAFF. The CDR3 nucleotides are TGTGCCAGCAGTCCACAGGGGGCAGGCAACACTGAAGCTTTCTTT. Looking up the rest from reference TRBV2 and TRBJ1-1 gives the full variable domain: EPEVTQTPSHQVTQMGQEVILRCVPISNHLYFYWYRQILGQKVEFLVSFYNNEISEKSEIFDDQFSVERPDGSNFTLKIRSTKLEDSAMYFCASSPQGAGNTEAFFGQGTRLTVV.

This clonotype was seen at least ten times. This chain uses TRBV7-3 with TRBJ2-1; 9 bases match TRBD2. The J segment lost 4 bases and the V segment lost 6 bases, leaving 10 bases of the junction unmatched. Germline CDR1 is SGHTA and CDR2 is FQGTGA. The CDR3 extends over 16 amino acids. The CDR3 DNA reads as TGTGCCAGCAGTTATACTATAGCGGGAGATTACAATGAGCAGTTCTTC. Amino acids: CASSYTIAGDYNEQFF.

This clonotype has a count of ten or more. The rearrangement uses TRBV27 and TRBJ2-3, with a possible D match to TRBD2 (6 bases). CDR3 length: 14 residues. Between the trimmed V and J ends, which lost 6 bases and 2 bases, there was a span of 12 bases. The germline gives CDR1 MNHEY, CDR2 SMNVEV (reference sequence). The CDR3 bases are TGTGCCAGCAGCTTAGCGGACTTCACAGATACGCAGTATTTT. This encodes CASSLADFTDTQYF.

Here the CDR3 reads CASIETGGNEKLFF. The CDR3 coding sequence is TGTGCCAGCATTGAGACAGGGGGGAACGAAAAACTGTTTTTT. The V call is TRBV28, the J call TRBJ1-4, with 9 bases identical to TRBD1. V gave up 7 bases and J gave up 8 bases; unmatched junction bases: 8. Germline values: CDR1 MDHEN, CDR2 SYDVKM. The CDR3 consists of 14 residues.

This clonotype was picked up a small number of times. CDR3 DNA sequence: TGTGCCAGCAGCGCCAGGACTAGCGGGAGTGTCTACGAGCAGTACTTC. Translation: CASSARTSGSVYEQYF. The V call is TRBV9, the J call TRBJ2-7, with TRBD2 matching over 13 bases. The J segment lost 3 bases and the V segment lost 3 bases, leaving 6 bases of the junction unmatched. The CDR3 is 16 residues long. Germline CDR1 SGDLS, CDR2 YYNGEE.

This clonotype was seen ten or more times. The chain uses TRBV27 and TRBJ2-1; 15 bases are a match to TRBD2. This CDR3 has 17 residues. V lost 2 bases to trimming and J lost 4 bases; unmatched junction nucleotides: 3. The germline gives CDR1 MNHEY, CDR2 SMNVEV (reference sequence). The CDR3 region has the DNA TGTGCCAGCAGTTTACTTGGGACTAGCGGGAGGTACAATGAGCAGTTCTTC. As protein: CASSLLGTSGRYNEQFF.

This clonotype was found many times. The chain recombines TRBV19 with TRBJ1-6; D is uncertain. The V gene's germline CDR1 is LNHDA and CDR2 SQIVND (reference sequence). The CDR3 contains 17 residues. V gave up 5 bases and J gave up 0 bases, with 14 bases separating them. CDR3 residues: CASSDAGGSSYNSPLHF. The CDR3, as DNA: TGTGCCAGTAGTGATGCAGGAGGGAGCTCCTATAATTCACCCCTCCACTTT.

This clonotype was seen at least ten times. The chain couples TRBV2 to TRBJ2-1; TRBD1 matches 9 bases. Germline CDR1 and CDR2: SNHLY and FYNNEI. This CDR3 spans 15 amino acids. J lost 8 bases, V lost 7 bases, and 12 bases had no gene match. CDR3 amino acids: CASISGTGFIYEQFF. For the CDR3, the DNA is TGTGCCAGCATATCCGGGACAGGGTTTATCTATGAGCAGTTCTTC.

The rearrangement uses TRBV29-1 and TRBJ2-1, with D possibly matching TRBD1 (6 bases). The CDR3 runs to 17 residues. Per germline, CDR1 SQVTM and CDR2 ANQGSEA. Deletions cut 2 bases from V and 0 bases from J, with 17 bases between. CDR3 region: CSVEMIGTTASYNEQFF. The CDR3 DNA reads as TGCAGCGTTGAAATGATAGGGACAACAGCCTCCTACAATGAGCAGTTCTTC.